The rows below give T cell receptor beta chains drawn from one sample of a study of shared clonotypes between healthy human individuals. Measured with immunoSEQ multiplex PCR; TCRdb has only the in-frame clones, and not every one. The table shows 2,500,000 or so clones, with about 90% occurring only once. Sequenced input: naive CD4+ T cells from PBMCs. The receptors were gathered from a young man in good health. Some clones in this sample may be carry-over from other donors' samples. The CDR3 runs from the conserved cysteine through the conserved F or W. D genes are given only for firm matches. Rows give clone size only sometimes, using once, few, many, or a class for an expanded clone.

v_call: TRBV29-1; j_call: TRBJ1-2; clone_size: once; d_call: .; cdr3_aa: CSVVGSGSYGYTF; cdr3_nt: TGCAGCGTTGTTGGCAGTGGGAGCTATGGCTACACCTTC
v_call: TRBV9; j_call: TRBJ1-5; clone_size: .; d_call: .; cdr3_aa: CASSVGPNQPQHF; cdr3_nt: TGTGCCAGCAGCGTGGGGCCCAATCAGCCCCAGCATTTT
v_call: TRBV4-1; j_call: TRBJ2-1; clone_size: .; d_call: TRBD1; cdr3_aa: CASSQTRVGTGGDEQFF; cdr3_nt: TGCGCCAGCAGCCAGACCCGAGTGGGGACAGGGGGCGATGAGCAGTTCTTC
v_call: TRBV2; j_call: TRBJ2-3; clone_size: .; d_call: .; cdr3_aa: CASSGRDSTDTQYF; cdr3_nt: TGTGCCAGCAGTGGTCGGGACAGCACAGATACGCAGTATTTT
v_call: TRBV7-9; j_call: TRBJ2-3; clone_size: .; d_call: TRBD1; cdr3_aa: CASSTIRDSSPDTQYF; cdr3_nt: TGTGCCAGCAGCACGATCCGGGACAGTTCCCCAGATACGCAGTATTTT
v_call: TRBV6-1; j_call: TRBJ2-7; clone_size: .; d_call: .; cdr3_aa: CASSLRGPEQYF; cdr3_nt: TGTGCCAGCAGCCTACGGGGGCCCGAGCAGTACTTC
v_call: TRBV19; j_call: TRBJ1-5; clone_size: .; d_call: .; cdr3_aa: CGTNSGGGLGNQPQHF; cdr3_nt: TGTGGTACAAATTCGGGGGGAGGGCTCGGCAATCAGCCCCAGCATTTT
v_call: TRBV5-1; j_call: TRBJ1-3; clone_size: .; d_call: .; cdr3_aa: CASSEGPAGNTIYF; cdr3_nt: TGCGCCAGCAGCGAGGGTCCGGCTGGAAACACCATATATTTT
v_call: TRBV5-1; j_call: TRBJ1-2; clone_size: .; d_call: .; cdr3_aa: CASSNEGTYGYTF; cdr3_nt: TGCGCCAGCAGCAACGAGGGGACCTATGGCTACACCTTC
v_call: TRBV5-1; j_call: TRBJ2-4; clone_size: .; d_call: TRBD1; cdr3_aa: CASSLVDRGRFGIQYF; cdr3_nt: TGCGCCAGCAGCTTGGTAGACAGGGGGCGGTTTGGCATTCAGTACTTC
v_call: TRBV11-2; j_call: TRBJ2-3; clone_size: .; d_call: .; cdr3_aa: CASSRISSGPSTDTQYF; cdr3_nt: TGTGCCAGCAGCCGCATCTCCTCCGGGCCTAGCACAGATACGCAGTATTTT
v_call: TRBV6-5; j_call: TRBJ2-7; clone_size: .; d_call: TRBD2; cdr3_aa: CASRGASGTYEQYF; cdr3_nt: TGTGCCAGCAGAGGGGCTAGCGGAACCTACGAGCAGTACTTC
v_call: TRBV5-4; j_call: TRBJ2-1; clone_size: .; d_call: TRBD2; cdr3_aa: CASSKGLAGNNEQFF; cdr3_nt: TGTGCCAGCAGCAAGGGACTAGCGGGAAACAATGAGCAGTTCTTC
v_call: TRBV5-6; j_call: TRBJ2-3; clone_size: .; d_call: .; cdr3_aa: CASSDPGRTDTQYF; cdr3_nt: TGTGCCAGCAGCGATCCGGGTCGCACAGATACGCAGTATTTT
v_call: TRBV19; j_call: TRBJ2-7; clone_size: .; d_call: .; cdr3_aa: CASSMSTQGSYEQYF; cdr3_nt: TGTGCCAGTAGTATGTCCACCCAGGGCTCCTACGAGCAGTACTTC
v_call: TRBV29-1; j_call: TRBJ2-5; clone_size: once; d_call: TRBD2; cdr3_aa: CSVLAGAQETQYF; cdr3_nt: TGCAGCGTCCTAGCGGGGGCCCAAGAGACCCAGTACTTC
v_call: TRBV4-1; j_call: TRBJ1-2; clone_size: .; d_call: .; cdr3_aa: CASSQPKEGLGGYTF; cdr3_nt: TGCGCCAGCAGCCAACCCAAGGAGGGTTTGGGGGGCTACACCTTC
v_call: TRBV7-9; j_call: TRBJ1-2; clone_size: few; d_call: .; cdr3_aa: CASSNLRPSYGYTF; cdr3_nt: TGTGCCAGCAGCAATCTCCGGCCTTCCTATGGCTACACCTTC
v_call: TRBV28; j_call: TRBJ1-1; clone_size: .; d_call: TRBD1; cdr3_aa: CASTPQGVWTEAFF; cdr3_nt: TGTGCCAGCACCCCGCAGGGGGTCTGGACTGAAGCTTTCTTT
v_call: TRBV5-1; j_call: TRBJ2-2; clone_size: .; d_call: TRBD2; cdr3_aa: CASSLETSGNAGELFF; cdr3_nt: TGCGCCAGCAGCTTGGAGACTAGCGGGAACGCCGGGGAGCTGTTTTTT
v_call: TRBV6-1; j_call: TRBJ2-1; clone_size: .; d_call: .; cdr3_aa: CATQRGLDIPNEQFF; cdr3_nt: TGTGCCACCCAACGGGGCCTCGACATCCCGAATGAGCAGTTCTTC
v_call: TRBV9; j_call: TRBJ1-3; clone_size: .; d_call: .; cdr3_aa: CASTPGGISGNTIYF; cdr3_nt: TGTGCCAGCACACCCGGGGGAATCTCTGGAAACACCATATATTTT
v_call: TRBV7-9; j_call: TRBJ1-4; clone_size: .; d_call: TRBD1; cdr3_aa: CATTAHRDSMNEKLFF; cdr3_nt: TGTGCCACGACTGCTCATCGGGACAGTATGAATGAAAAACTGTTTTTT
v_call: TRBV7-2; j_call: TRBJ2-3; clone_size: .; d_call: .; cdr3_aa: CASSLVPEDTQYF; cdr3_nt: TGTGCCAGCAGCTTAGTACCGGAAGATACGCAGTATTTT
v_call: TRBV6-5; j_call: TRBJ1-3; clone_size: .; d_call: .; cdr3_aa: CASRPITHGNTIYF; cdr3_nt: TGTGCCAGCAGACCCATAACACACGGAAACACCATATATTTT
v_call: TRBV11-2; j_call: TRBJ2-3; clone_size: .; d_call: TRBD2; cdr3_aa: CASSLSIAGGTDTQYF; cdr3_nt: TGTGCCAGCAGCCTATCCATAGCGGGGGGCACAGATACGCAGTATTTT
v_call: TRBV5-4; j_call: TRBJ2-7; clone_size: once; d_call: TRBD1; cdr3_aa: CASSRPTGGYEQYF; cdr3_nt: TGTGCCAGCAGCCGCCCCACAGGGGGGTACGAGCAGTACTTC
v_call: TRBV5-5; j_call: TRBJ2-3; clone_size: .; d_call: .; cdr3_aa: CASSRRDLTDTQYF; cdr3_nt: TGTGCCAGCAGCCGTAGGGACCTCACAGATACGCAGTATTTT
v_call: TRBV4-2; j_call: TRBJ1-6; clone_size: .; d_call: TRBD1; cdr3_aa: CASSQGWTGGNSPLHF; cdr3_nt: TGTGCCAGCAGCCAAGGTTGGACAGGTGGTAATTCACCCCTCCACTTT
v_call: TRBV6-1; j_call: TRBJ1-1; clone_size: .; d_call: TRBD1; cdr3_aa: CASSDQTGYRGTEAFF; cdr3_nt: TGTGCCAGCAGTGACCAGACAGGGTATAGAGGCACTGAAGCTTTCTTT
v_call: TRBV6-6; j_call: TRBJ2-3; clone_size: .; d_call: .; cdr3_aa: CASSYRPKGRTDTQYF; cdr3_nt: TGTGCCAGCAGTTACCGCCCAAAGGGCCGCACAGATACGCAGTATTTT
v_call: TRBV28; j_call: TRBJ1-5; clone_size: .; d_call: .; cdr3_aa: CASRKGGTEQPQHF; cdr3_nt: TGTGCCAGCAGAAAAGGGGGGACGGAACAGCCCCAGCATTTT
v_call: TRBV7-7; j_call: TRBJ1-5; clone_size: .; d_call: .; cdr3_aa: CASSPRRRQGGQPQHF; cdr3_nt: TGTGCCAGCAGCCCACGGCGACGCCAAGGAGGTCAGCCCCAGCATTTT
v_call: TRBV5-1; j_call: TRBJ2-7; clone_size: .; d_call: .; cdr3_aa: CASSRQGYEQYF; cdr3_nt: TGCGCCAGCAGCCGTCAGGGGTACGAGCAGTACTTC
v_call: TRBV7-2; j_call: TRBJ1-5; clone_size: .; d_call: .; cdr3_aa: CASSTIHRDEAFCQPQHF; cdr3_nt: TGTGCCAGCAGCACCATCCATCGGGACGAGGCGTTTTGCCAGCCCCAGCATTTT
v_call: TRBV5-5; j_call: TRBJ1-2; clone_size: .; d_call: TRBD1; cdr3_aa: CASSRAGTGDYGYTF; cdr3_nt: TGTGCCAGCAGTCGTGCCGGGACAGGGGACTATGGCTACACCTTC
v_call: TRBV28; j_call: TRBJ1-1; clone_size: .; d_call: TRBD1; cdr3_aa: CASSFRGSLEAFF; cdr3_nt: TGTGCCAGCAGTTTCAGGGGGTCTCTTGAAGCTTTCTTT
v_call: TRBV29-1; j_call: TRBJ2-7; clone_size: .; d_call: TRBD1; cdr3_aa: CSVVGQVIPYEQYF; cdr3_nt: TGCAGCGTTGTAGGACAGGTAATCCCCTACGAGCAGTACTTC
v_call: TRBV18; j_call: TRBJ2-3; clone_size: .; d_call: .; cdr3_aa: CASSPVTSSTDTQYF; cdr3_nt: TGTGCCAGCTCACCTGTCACGTCTAGCACAGATACGCAGTATTTT
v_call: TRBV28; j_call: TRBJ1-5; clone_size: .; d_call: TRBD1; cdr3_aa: CASRLTGANQPQHF; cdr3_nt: TGTGCCAGCAGGTTGACAGGGGCCAATCAGCCCCAGCATTTT
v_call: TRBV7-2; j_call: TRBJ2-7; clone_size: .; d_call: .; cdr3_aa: CASSLGVAYTYEQYF; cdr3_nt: TGTGCCAGCAGCTTAGGAGTAGCGTATACCTACGAGCAGTACTTC